This T cell receptor (beta chain) emerged from a study of blood T cell repertoires in COVID-19. The wider study: From T cells, B-cell-depleted T cells, or PBMCs came the material, which was cDNA or gDNA.

Clones were sequenced by immunoSEQ multiplex PCR, and TCRdb holds only the in-frame ones, with some missing. The sample has 220,000 or so clones, around 86% seen once. V trimming: 5 bases; J trimming: 11 bases; junction bases outside the gene matches: 6. Germline CDR1 and CDR2: SNHLY and FYNNEI. The CDR3 is 14 amino acids. This clone was seen just once. Material for sequencing was PBMCs or T cells enriched from blood (not recorded which). V is TRBV2 and J is TRBJ2-1; TRBD2 agrees at 13 bases. The clonotype comes from a woman in her forties or fifties who had recovered from COVID-19. The CDR3 bases are TGTGCCAGCAGTAGGGGACTAGCGGGACGGCAGCAGTTCTTC. Its translation: CASSRGLAGRQQFF.